This T cell receptor beta chain was profiled in a study of Ad26.COV2.S vaccination and SARS-CoV-2 variants. Method: immunoSEQ multiplex PCR; TCRdb's copy keeps in-frame clones and lacks some. The sample consists of some 460,000 clones, 89% of them appearing once. Treatment: roughly 19 received Ad26.COV2.S at low or high dose, single or two shots; about 5 received placebo; per-sample allocation not given. Samples were taken on day 63 after the first vaccine or placebo injection. The specimen was peripheral blood, collected in a trial of Ad26.COV2.S vaccine versus placebo. The sequence was obtained from a person between 18 and 59 years old who received the Ad26.COV2.S COVID-19 vaccine or a placebo.

In DNA, the CDR3 is TGTGCCAGCAGTTACTCGACTAGCGGGTACTCCTACGAGCAGTACTTC. It encodes CASSYSTSGYSYEQYF. The chain carries TRBV6-5 and TRBJ2-7; TRBD2 aligns across 10 bases. V was clipped by 0 bases and J by 0 bases; unmatched bases: 2. Germline V CDR1 and CDR2: MNHEY, SVGAGI. The CDR3 runs 16 residues.